What follows describes a single T cell receptor (beta chain). The antigen remains unidentified. J lost 11 bases, V lost 2 bases, and 20 bases had no gene match. The CDR3 extends over 18 amino acids. Germline values: CDR1 MDHEN, CDR2 SYDVKM. The data were taken from a study of shared clonotypes between healthy human individuals. Study-wide results and caveats: Rarefaction exposed incomplete sorted-subset sequencing despite large depth.

The repertoire was sequenced with immunoSEQ multiplex PCR; TCRdb's copy has only in-frame clones and lacks some. The sample has about a million clones, 76% seen once. V and J are TRBV28 and TRBJ1-4; 7 nucleotides agree with TRBD1. The sequencing sample was made of memory CD4+ T cells sorted from blood. Stated subset: CD45RA-negative fraction. This TCR was sampled from a man aged 18-30 years in good health. The CDR3 region has the DNA TGTGCCAGCAGTTTAGGTGGAACAAACAGGGGTCAGTTTGGGAAACTGTTTTTT. Protein: CASSLGGTNRGQFGKLFF.